A selection of T cell receptor beta chains follows, all from one sample in a study of ipilimumab plus nivolumab after autologous stem cell transplantation. The method was immunoSEQ multiplex PCR; TCRdb's version includes in-frame clones alone and lacks a portion of them. This sample carries some 22,000 clones, 77% of them seen once, and the ten largest clones take around 20%. The sequenced sample was PBMCs, obtained in a trial of ipilimumab plus nivolumab as post-transplant consolidation. These receptor sequences come from a male donor with diffuse large B-cell lymphoma. Each CDR3 is given with its conserved first and last residue. Each record gives: CDR3 protein, CDR3 DNA, V gene, J gene, clone size, D gene. The D gene is left open where the match is weak. Where a row states a size, it is once, few, many or the class of an expanded clone; other rows omit it.

CDR3: CASATGPSTDTQYF
DNA: TGTGCCAGCGCCACAGGGCCGAGCACAGATACGCAGTATTTT
V: TRBV2
J: TRBJ2-3
size: once
D: .

CDR3: CASSGRDRGRTNEKLFF
DNA: TGTGCCAGCAGTGGTCGGGACAGGGGGCGGACTAATGAAAAACTGTTTTTT
V: TRBV25-1
J: TRBJ1-4
size: .
D: TRBD1

CDR3: CASSSTGTGETQYF
DNA: TGTGCCAGCAGCAGCACCGGGACAGGGGAAACCCAGTACTTC
V: TRBV5-4
J: TRBJ2-5
size: .
D: TRBD1

CDR3: CASSYRTGSSGNTIYF
DNA: TGTGCCAGCAGTTACCGGACAGGAAGCTCTGGAAACACCATATATTTT
V: TRBV6-6
J: TRBJ1-3
size: .
D: TRBD1

CDR3: CAISVGGYTDTQYF
DNA: TGTGCCATCAGCGTTGGGGGCTACACAGATACGCAGTATTTT
V: TRBV10-3
J: TRBJ2-3
size: large
D: .

CDR3: CASSQGVSSYNSPLHF
DNA: TGCGCCAGCAGCCAAGGAGTGAGCTCCTATAATTCACCCCTCCACTTT
V: TRBV4-1
J: TRBJ1-6
size: .
D: .

CDR3: CASRLQGFSAYEQYF
DNA: TGTGCCAGCAGGCTACAGGGTTTTTCCGCCTACGAGCAGTACTTC
V: TRBV5-4
J: TRBJ2-7
size: .
D: .

CDR3: CASSKAAHRVEQYF
DNA: TGTGCCAGCAGCAAAGCGGCACACAGGGTCGAGCAGTACTTC
V: TRBV21-1
J: TRBJ2-7
size: .
D: .

CDR3: CASSSLGGRSYEQYF
DNA: TGTGCCAGCAGCTCCTTGGGGGGCCGCTCCTACGAGCAGTACTTC
V: TRBV7-2
J: TRBJ2-7
size: once
D: .

CDR3: CASSPRPVTDTQYF
DNA: TGTGCCAGCTCACCGAGGCCAGTGACAGATACGCAGTATTTT
V: TRBV18
J: TRBJ2-3
size: .
D: .

CDR3: CASSALSSYNSPLHF
DNA: TGTGCCAGCAGCGCCCTAAGCTCCTATAATTCACCCCTCCACTTT
V: TRBV5-8
J: TRBJ1-6
size: .
D: .

CDR3: CASTTLAIQETQYF
DNA: TGTGCCAGCACCACTCTAGCGATCCAAGAGACCCAGTACTTC
V: TRBV7-9
J: TRBJ2-5
size: .
D: .

CDR3: CASSPQTGGDYGYTF
DNA: TGTGCCAGTAGTCCACAAACAGGGGGCGACTATGGCTACACCTTC
V: TRBV19
J: TRBJ1-2
size: .
D: TRBD1

CDR3: CASSVTGSAYSNQPQHF
DNA: TGTGCCAGCAGTGTGACAGGGTCTGCCTATAGCAATCAGCCCCAGCATTTT
V: TRBV6-1
J: TRBJ1-5
size: few
D: TRBD1

CDR3: CASSLRGEPPYNEQFF
DNA: TGTGCCAGCAGCTTACGAGGGGAACCGCCCTACAATGAGCAGTTCTTC
V: TRBV11-3
J: TRBJ2-1
size: .
D: .

CDR3: CASSLPILGVEQYF
DNA: TGTGCCAGCAGTCTACCCATCCTCGGAGTCGAGCAGTACTTC
V: TRBV28
J: TRBJ2-7
size: .
D: .

CDR3: CASSRTGTSYEQYF
DNA: TGTGCCAGCAGCAGGACTGGGACCTCCTACGAGCAGTACTTC
V: TRBV7-9
J: TRBJ2-7
size: .
D: .

CDR3: CASRLRTGGAGYTF
DNA: TGTGCCAGCAGATTAAGGACAGGGGGCGCGGGCTACACCTTC
V: TRBV28
J: TRBJ1-2
size: few
D: TRBD1

CDR3: CASSLERGGNTIYF
DNA: TGTGCCAGCAGTCTCGAACGGGGTGGAAACACCATATATTTT
V: TRBV6-1
J: TRBJ1-3
size: medium-sized
D: .

CDR3: CASRGTQGGDTQYF
DNA: TGTGCCAGCAGGGGGACTCAGGGTGGGGATACGCAGTATTTT
V: TRBV2
J: TRBJ2-3
size: few
D: .

CDR3: CASSPGRNEQFF
DNA: TGTGCCAGCTCACCGGGACGGAATGAGCAGTTCTTC
V: TRBV18
J: TRBJ2-1
size: .
D: .

CDR3: CATSSGQGRNQPQHF
DNA: TGTGCCACCAGCAGTGGACAGGGTCGCAATCAGCCCCAGCATTTT
V: TRBV15
J: TRBJ1-5
size: once
D: TRBD1

CDR3: CASSLTGDATNEKLFF
DNA: TGTGCCAGCAGTCTAACCGGCGATGCAACTAATGAAAAACTGTTTTTT
V: TRBV28
J: TRBJ1-4
size: .
D: .

CDR3: CAIGGGSGNQPQHF
DNA: TGTGCCATAGGGGGGGGCAGTGGCAATCAGCCCCAGCATTTT
V: TRBV28
J: TRBJ1-5
size: .
D: .

CDR3: CAISAPTSGGGNEQFF
DNA: TGTGCCATCAGTGCCCCGACTAGCGGGGGAGGCAATGAGCAGTTCTTC
V: TRBV10-3
J: TRBJ2-1
size: .
D: TRBD2

CDR3: CSGMGQETIQYF
DNA: TGCAGCGGCATGGGACAGGAGACCATTCAGTACTTC
V: TRBV29-1
J: TRBJ2-4
size: few
D: TRBD1

CDR3: CASSTISTGALSYEQYF
DNA: TGTGCCAGCAGCACTATCAGTACGGGCGCTTTATCCTACGAGCAGTACTTC
V: TRBV7-3
J: TRBJ2-7
size: .
D: .

CDR3: CASSRQGAGEEQYF
DNA: TGTGCCAGCAGCCGACAGGGGGCAGGAGAAGAGCAGTACTTC
V: TRBV11-3
J: TRBJ2-7
size: .
D: TRBD1

CDR3: CASSEPLAEVPPYEQYF
DNA: TGCGCCAGCAGTGAGCCCCTAGCGGAGGTCCCTCCCTACGAGCAGTACTTC
V: TRBV10-1
J: TRBJ2-7
size: .
D: TRBD2